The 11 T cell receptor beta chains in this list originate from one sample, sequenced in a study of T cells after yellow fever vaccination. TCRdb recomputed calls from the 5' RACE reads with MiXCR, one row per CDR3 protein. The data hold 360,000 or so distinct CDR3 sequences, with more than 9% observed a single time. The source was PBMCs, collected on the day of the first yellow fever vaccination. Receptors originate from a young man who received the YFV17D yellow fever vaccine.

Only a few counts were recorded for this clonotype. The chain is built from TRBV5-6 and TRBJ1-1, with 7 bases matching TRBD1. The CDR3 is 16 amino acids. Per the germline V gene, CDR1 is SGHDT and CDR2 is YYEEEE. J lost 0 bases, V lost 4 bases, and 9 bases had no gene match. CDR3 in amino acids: CASSVDRSLMNTEAFF. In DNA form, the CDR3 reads TGTGCCAGCAGCGTGGACAGGTCCTTAATGAACACTGAAGCTTTCTTT.

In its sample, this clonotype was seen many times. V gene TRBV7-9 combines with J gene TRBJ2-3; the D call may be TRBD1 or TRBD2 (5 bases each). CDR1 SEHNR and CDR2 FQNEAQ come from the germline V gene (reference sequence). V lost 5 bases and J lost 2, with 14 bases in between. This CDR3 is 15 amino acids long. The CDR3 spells CASSPGTFITDTQYF. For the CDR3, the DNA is TGTGCCAGCAGCCCCGGGACCTTTATCACAGATACGCAGTATTTT.

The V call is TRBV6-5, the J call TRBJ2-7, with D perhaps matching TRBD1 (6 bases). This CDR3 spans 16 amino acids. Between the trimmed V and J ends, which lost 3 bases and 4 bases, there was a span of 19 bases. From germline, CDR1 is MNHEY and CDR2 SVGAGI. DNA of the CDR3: TGTGCCAGCAGTTATCGGGACATCAAATACTCGTACGAGCAGTACTTC. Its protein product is CASSYRDIKYSYEQYF.

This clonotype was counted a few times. The CDR3 loop is CASSIGTGEWSPPLHF. CDR3 DNA: TGTGCCAGCAGTATCGGGACAGGGGAATGGAGTCCACCCCTCCACTTT. This rearrangement joins TRBV6-5 to TRBJ1-6; 10 nucleotides line up with TRBD1. Germline CDR1 MNHEY, CDR2 SVGAGI. CDR3 length: 16 residues. The junction had 12 bases not matched to a gene; V was cut back by 5 bases and J by 11 bases.

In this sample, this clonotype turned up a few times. The CDR3: CASSFDQGAGANVLTF. The DNA of the CDR3 is TGCGCCAGCAGCTTCGACCAGGGAGCCGGGGCCAACGTCCTGACTTTC. The V call is TRBV5-1, the J call TRBJ2-6; D could derive from TRBD1 or TRBD2 (5 bases each). Germline loops: CDR1 SGHRS, CDR2 YFSETQ. V was cut by 2 bases and J by 4 bases, with 13 bases left in between. This CDR3 has 16 amino acids.

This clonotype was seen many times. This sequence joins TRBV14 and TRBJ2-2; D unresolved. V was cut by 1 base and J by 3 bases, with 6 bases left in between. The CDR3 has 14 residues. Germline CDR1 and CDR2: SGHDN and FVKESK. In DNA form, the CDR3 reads TGTGCCAGCAGCCAAGGACGGTACACCGGGGAGCTGTTTTTT. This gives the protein CASSQGRYTGELFF.

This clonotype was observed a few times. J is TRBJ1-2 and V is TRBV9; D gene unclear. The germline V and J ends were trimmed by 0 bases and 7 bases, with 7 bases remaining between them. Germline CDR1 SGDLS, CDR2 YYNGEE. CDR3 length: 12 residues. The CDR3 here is CASSVVGSGYTF. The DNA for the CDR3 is TGTGCCAGCAGCGTAGTTGGGTCTGGCTACACCTTC.

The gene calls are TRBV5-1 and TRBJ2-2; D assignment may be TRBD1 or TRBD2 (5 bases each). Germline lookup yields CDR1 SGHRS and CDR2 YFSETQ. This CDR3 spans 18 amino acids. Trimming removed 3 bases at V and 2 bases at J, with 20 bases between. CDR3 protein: CASSYGTPGFPNTGELFF. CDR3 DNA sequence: TGCGCCAGCAGCTACGGGACCCCCGGTTTTCCTAACACCGGGGAGCTGTTTTTT.

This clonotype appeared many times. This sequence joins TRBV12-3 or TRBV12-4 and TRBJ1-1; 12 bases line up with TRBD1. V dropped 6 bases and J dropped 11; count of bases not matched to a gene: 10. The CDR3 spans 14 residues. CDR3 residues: CASRSPGTGGEAFF. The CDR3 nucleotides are TGTGCCAGCAGGAGTCCCGGGACAGGGGGCGAGGCTTTCTTT.

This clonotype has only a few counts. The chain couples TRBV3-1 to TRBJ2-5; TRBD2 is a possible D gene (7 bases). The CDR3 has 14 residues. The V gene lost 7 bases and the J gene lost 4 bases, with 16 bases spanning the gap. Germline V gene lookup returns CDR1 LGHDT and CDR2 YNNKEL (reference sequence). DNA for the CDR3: TGTGCCAGCACCCTAACGGGGGGCCGAGAGACCCAGTACTTC. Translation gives CASTLTGGRETQYF.

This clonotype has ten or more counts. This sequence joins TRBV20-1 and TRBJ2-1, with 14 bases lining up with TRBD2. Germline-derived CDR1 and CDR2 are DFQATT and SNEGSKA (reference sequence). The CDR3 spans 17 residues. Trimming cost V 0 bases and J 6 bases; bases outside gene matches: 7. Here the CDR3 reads CSARDRGLAGAPNEQFF. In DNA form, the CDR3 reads TGCAGTGCTAGAGATAGGGGACTAGCGGGGGCCCCCAATGAGCAGTTCTTC.